This T cell receptor beta chain was recovered during a study of blood T cells in healthy people across ages. The CDR3 contains 13 residues. Trimming pared 0 bases from V and 8 bases from J, leaving 10 bases between. CDR1 and CDR2 from the germline V gene are SGHDN and FVKESK. Through a sample-barcoded 5' primer and a J-beta primer mix, a second PCR was run for roughly 7 to 11 cycles. Template switching added a 12-random-nucleotide identifier to every cDNA molecule. Each sample yielded at least 3 million CDR3-containing paired-end reads. TCRdb processed the 5' RACE reads anew with MiXCR; each CDR3 protein has one entry. The repertoire has about 1.8 million distinct CDR3 sequences, around 48% of them found once; the top ten carry approximately 2%. It was approximately 10 milliliters of peripheral blood that were drawn from each donor.

Sequencing was performed on blood. The clonotype originates from a woman between 35 and 50 years old in good health. This rearrangement joins TRBV14 to TRBJ1-2; no definite D call. The DNA of the CDR3 is TGTGCCAGCAGCCAAGATTTCCGTTGGGGCTACACCTTC. It codes for CASSQDFRWGYTF.